This T cell receptor (beta chain) was recorded in a study of blood T cell repertoires in COVID-19. Study context: The study drew acute and convalescent COVID-19 samples from the United States, Italy and Spain. PBMCs, B-cell-depleted T cells, or T cells were the source of the cDNA or gDNA that made up the material.

In the source study's methods: Estimates of nucleated cell counts were drawn from the amplification of reference gene primers. Sequenced by immunoSEQ multiplex PCR; TCRdb stores in-frame clones only, minus some. V, J and clone size are taken as reported in that table, and D and trimming were inferred from the DNA itself. The sample has under 200,000 clones; 80% to 85% are singletons. Per the germline V gene, CDR1 is SGHDT and CDR2 is YYEEEE. Trimming cost V 4 bases and J 0 bases, with 7 bases left between them. The CDR3 runs to 13 residues. The origin of this receptor is an elderly woman with active or convalescent COVID-19. The specimen sequenced was peripheral blood. This chain links TRBV5-6 with TRBJ1-2; D gene ambiguous. CDR3 nucleotide sequence: TGTGCCAGCAGCCCCTTAGCTAACTATGGCTACACCTTC. Protein product: CASSPLANYGYTF.